This is a list of T cell receptor beta chains from one sample in a study of T cell responses to AZD1222 COVID-19 vaccine. TCRdb keeps only in-frame clones here, not all; method: immunoSEQ multiplex PCR. Here the sample spans roughly 150,000 clones, around 90% being singletons. Sequenced material: peripheral blood, taken on day 0 of AZD1222 vaccination. These receptors were collected from an adult in good health. CDR3s include the opening cysteine and the closing phenylalanine or tryptophan. D genes are given only for firm matches. Size is stated for part of the rows, as once, few or many counts, or as a class when the clone is expanded.

NA TRBJ2-7 TRBV18 NA TGTGCCAGCTCACCTCAAGCCCACAGGGATCGCAACGAGCAGTACTTC CASSPQAHRDRNEQYF
NA TRBJ2-1 TRBV11-2 TRBD2 TGTGCCAGCAGCTTAGGGCTAGCGGGAGTTTATGAGCAGTTCTTC CASSLGLAGVYEQFF
few TRBJ1-1 TRBV7-3 TRBD1 TGTGCCAGCAGCCTGACAGGGGGGCCGGACACTGAAGCTTTCTTT CASSLTGGPDTEAFF
once TRBJ1-3 TRBV28 NA TGTGCCAGCAGCTCAGTGGGGTCTGGAAACACCATATATTTT CASSSVGSGNTIYF
NA TRBJ2-3 TRBV9 NA TGTGCCAGCAGCCCGATCCTGACTGCAGATACGCAGTATTTT CASSPILTADTQYF
NA TRBJ2-2 TRBV9 NA TGTGCCAGCAGCGTGGGGAGTTTCGGGGAGCTGTTTTTT CASSVGSFGELFF
NA TRBJ1-1 TRBV13 NA TGTGCCAGCTCCCTTAGGGGGAAGAACACTGAAGCTTTCTTT CASSLRGKNTEAFF
NA TRBJ2-4 TRBV7-8 TRBD1 TGTGCCAGCAGCGAGGGACAGATAAACATTCAGTACTTC CASSEGQINIQYF
NA TRBJ1-6 TRBV6-5 NA TGTGCCAGCAGTTACTTAGGGGCAGTCAATTCACCCCTCCACTTT CASSYLGAVNSPLHF
NA TRBJ1-3 TRBV19 NA TGTGCCAGTACCCAGCTGGCAGGACAGAGCTCTGGAAACACCATATATTTT CASTQLAGQSSGNTIYF
NA TRBJ1-1 TRBV3-1/TRBV3-2 NA TGTGCCAGCAGCCAAGATACGGTGAACACTGAAGCTTTCTTT CASSQDTVNTEAFF
few TRBJ2-1 TRBV19 TRBD2 TGTGCCAGTAGTAGGACTAGCGGAACCTACAATGAGCAGTTCTTC CASSRTSGTYNEQFF
NA TRBJ2-7 TRBV28 NA TGTGCCAGCAGTGGAGACTCCTACGAGCAGTACTTC CASSGDSYEQYF
NA TRBJ1-4 TRBV28 TRBD1 TGTGCCAGCAGTTTACCGTATTCGAGATCCACAGGGACAGATAATGAAAAACTGTTTTTT CASSLPYSRSTGTDNEKLFF
NA TRBJ2-1 TRBV12-3/TRBV12-4 NA TGTGCCAGCAGTTTATTGGGCTATGAGCAGTTCTTC CASSLLGYEQFF
NA TRBJ1-2 TRBV20-1 TRBD1 TGCAGTGCTAGTAGGGGACAGACCTTCCTCGGTGGCTACACCTTC CSASRGQTFLGGYTF
medium-sized TRBJ2-2 TRBV6-4 NA TGTGCCAGCAGTGATCGGGAAACCGGGGAGCTGTTTTTT CASSDRETGELFF
NA TRBJ1-1 TRBV6-2/TRBV6-3 TRBD1 TGTGCCAGCAGTTTGCAGGGGGCGGCCACTGAAGCTTTCTTT CASSLQGAATEAFF
NA TRBJ2-7 TRBV5-6 TRBD1 TGTGCCAGCAGCTTGATTCTCCGGGACAGAGAGCAGTACTTC CASSLILRDREQYF
NA TRBJ1-6 TRBV27 TRBD1 TGTGCCAGCAGTTTATTTACCCCGGACAGGGCGGGGCCGGGGTCACCCCTCCACTTT CASSLFTPDRAGPGSPLHF
NA TRBJ2-7 TRBV19 TRBD1 TGTGCCAGTAGTCCGTCATCCCGGTGGAGGGACAGGGAACGATACGGCTCCTACGAGCAGTACTTC CASSPSSRWRDRERYGSYEQYF
NA TRBJ1-1 TRBV19 TRBD1 TGTGCCAGTAGCTTACGGGACAGGGACACTGAAGCTTTCTTT CASSLRDRDTEAFF
NA TRBJ1-2 TRBV19 NA TGTGCCAGTAGTATGAGGATGTCTATCTATGGCTACACCTTC CASSMRMSIYGYTF
NA TRBJ1-4 TRBV7-2 TRBD1 TGTGCCAGCAGCTTACAGGGGGGGAATGAAAAACTGTTTTTT CASSLQGGNEKLFF
NA TRBJ2-7 TRBV27 NA TGTGCCAGTGCCATCGTCGACAGAACCTACGAGCAGTACTTC CASAIVDRTYEQYF
NA TRBJ2-2 TRBV5-6 NA TGTGCCAAAACCGGGACGTCGTCCGGGGAGCTGTTTTTT CAKTGTSSGELFF
NA TRBJ2-7 TRBV19 TRBD2 TGTGCCAGTAGTGCAGAACTAGCGCAGTCCTACGAGCAGTACTTC CASSAELAQSYEQYF
NA TRBJ2-1 TRBV28 TRBD2 TGTGCCAGCTCAACCCCGGGGGGGTACGCGACTAGCGGCTCCTACAATGAGCAGTTCTTC CASSTPGGYATSGSYNEQFF
NA TRBJ1-2 TRBV6-2/TRBV6-3 NA TGTGCCAGCAGCCTCCTGAGCTATGGCTACACCTTC CASSLLSYGYTF
NA TRBJ2-2 TRBV11-3 NA TGTGCCAGCAGCTTAGATTCCCAGAGGGGAACCGGGGAGCTGTTTTTT CASSLDSQRGTGELFF
NA TRBJ1-4 TRBV27 NA TGTGCCAGCAGTTTGCAGCAGTTTAATGAAAAACTGTTTTTT CASSLQQFNEKLFF
NA TRBJ1-2 TRBV4-3 NA TGCGCCAGCAGCCAAGGCCGGGCGGATTATTATGGCTACACCTTC CASSQGRADYYGYTF
NA TRBJ2-7 TRBV9 TRBD1 TGTGCCAGCAGCCCAGGGACAGGGGGCGTGAGGTCCTACGAGCAGTACTTC CASSPGTGGVRSYEQYF
few TRBJ2-7 TRBV7-6 NA TGTGCCAGCAGCTTAGGCGGGGCAGGGAAGGTTCCCTACGAGCAGTACTTC CASSLGGAGKVPYEQYF
NA TRBJ1-5 TRBV19 NA TGTGCCACCGAGGCGCGGATTTTGACGAATAGCAATCAGCCCCAGCATTTT CATEARILTNSNQPQHF
NA TRBJ1-6 TRBV18 NA TGTGCCAGCTCACCACTACATCGGGGGAACTATAATTCACCCCTCCACTTT CASSPLHRGNYNSPLHF
NA TRBJ2-5 TRBV7-9 NA TGTGCCAGCAGCCTCGGACTGACTGGGGAGACCCAGTACTTC CASSLGLTGETQYF